This T cell receptor beta chain was observed in a study of regulatory T cells in long-lasting Graves disease. General study results and limits: Persistent Graves' patients had lower TCR diversity than newly diagnosed ones.

Between the trimmed V and J ends, which lost 6 bases and 4 bases, there was a span of 14 bases. This CDR3 comprises 14 residues. Time point meaning: newly diagnosed GD, antithyroid drugs for less than 3 months. The TCR library was made from RNA that had been extracted from PBMCs in TRIzol. Sequencing libraries for TCR beta were prepared with iRepertoire HTBI primers and Arm-PCR of CDR3 regions. TCRdb ran MiXCR on the multiplex PCR reads and lists one entry per CDR3 protein. Counted here are over 500,000 distinct CDR3 sequences, about 16% occurring once; the ten biggest clones make up approximately 18%. This clonotype was found many times. The antigen is undetermined. This sample also belongs to another study, concerning T cells in Graves' hyperthyroidism and ophthalmopathy.

This TCR came from a woman in her 30s with Graves disease. The sample consisted of peripheral blood mononuclear cells (PBMCs), taken at new diagnosis, from a patient treated with antithyroid drugs. The V gene is TRBV12-3 or TRBV12-4, the J gene TRBJ2-3, with TRBD2 as a possible D gene (5 bases). CDR3 DNA sequence: TGTGCCAGCAGCTTTGACCTTAGCGCAGATACGCAGTATTTT. Encoded protein: CASSFDLSADTQYF.